This TCR beta chain is drawn from a study of cytomegalovirus exposure and HLA in healthy donors. Study-level results: Associated with cytomegalovirus, according to the listing, were 150 to 200 TCR beta chains. Most subjects' HLA-A and HLA-B alleles were reportedly predicted from TCR beta sequences. Most TCR beta V segments were productive about 87% or about 30% of the time in an earlier analysis.

The V end was cut by 7 bases, the J end by 8 bases, with 17 bases between. CDR1 is MNHNS, CDR2 SASEGT, per germline. The CDR3 covers 13 residues. Both 60 Vbeta primers and 13 Jbeta primers went into the PCR. Profiled with immunoSEQ multiplex PCR; TCRdb holds only in-frame clones, not every one. The sample lists roughly 100,000 clones, roughly four fifths occurring once. Comments on this clone: What it recognizes is unknown.

The sequence derives from a man aged 55 to 69 in good health and CMV-seronegative. J is TRBJ1-2 and V is TRBV6-1; TRBD1 might be the D (5 bases). Sequencing was performed on PBMCs. The CDR3 here is CASTRSGVGGYTF. CDR3 nucleotide sequence: TGTGCCAGCACACGTTCGGGGGTGGGAGGCTACACCTTC.